One sample yielded the 18 T cell receptor beta chains listed below, sequenced in a study of cytomegalovirus exposure and HLA in healthy donors. 60 Vbeta and 13 Jbeta primers were used in PCR. Clones were read by immunoSEQ multiplex PCR, and TCRdb kept only the in-frame ones, dropping some. The profile shows 150,000 to 200,000 clones, 82% of them singletons. Specimen: PBMCs. Receptor source: a girl between 10 and 17 years old in good health and CMV-seropositive.

This clone has more than one count but fewer than ten. The chain carries TRBV28 and TRBJ2-5; 11 nucleotides align to TRBD2. With V trimmed by 3 bases and J by 6 bases, 6 bases remained unmatched. Germline V gives CDR1 MDHEN, CDR2 SYDVKM. This CDR3 has 15 residues. The DNA of the CDR3 is TGTGCCAGCAGTTTTCTTAGCGGGGGGGCCCAGACCCAGTACTTC. Its translation is CASSFLSGGAQTQYF.

A word on this clone: The sample has other DNA sequences that encode this CDR3 too. CDR3 in DNA: TGTGCCAGCAGTTTATCCGCAGGGGTCGGGAACACCATATATTTT. Amino acids: CASSLSAGVGNTIYF. The genes are TRBV28 and TRBJ1-3, with a tentative D call TRBD1 (6 bases). Germline V CDR1 and CDR2: MDHEN, SYDVKM. This CDR3 region has 15 residues. Trimming removed 1 base from V and 7 bases from J, with 14 bases in between.

This chain connects TRBV4-1 to TRBJ1-4; 11 bases map to TRBD1. Germline CDR1 and CDR2: MGHRA and YSYEKL. The junction had 7 bases not matched to a gene; V was cut back by 4 bases and J by 0 bases. This CDR3 spans 18 amino acids. The CDR3 spells CASSLGQGAYATNEKLFF. DNA of the CDR3: TGCGCCAGCAGCCTCGGACAGGGGGCATACGCAACTAATGAAAAACTGTTTTTT.

V usage is TRBV5-4 and J usage is TRBJ2-3, with 10 bases matching TRBD2. The J segment lost 4 bases and the V segment lost 4 bases, leaving 6 bases of the junction unmatched. The CDR3 has 15 amino acids. Germline-derived CDR1 and CDR2 are SGHNT and YYREEE (reference sequence). CDR3 coding DNA: TGTGCCAGCAGCAACCCTAGCGGGGGCTCAGATACGCAGTATTTT. This codes for CASSNPSGGSDTQYF.

The rearrangement uses TRBV28 and TRBJ1-1; tentative D call: TRBD1 (5 bases). CDR1 is MDHEN and CDR2 is SYDVKM in the germline V gene. The CDR3 has 11 residues. The ends were cut back, 6 bases at V and 9 bases at J, with 11 bases in the middle. The CDR3 reads CASRQSGQAFF. CDR3 bases: TGTGCCAGCAGGCAATCAGGGCAAGCTTTCTTT.

This chain joins TRBV7-9 and TRBJ2-7; 7 nucleotides agree with TRBD1. CDR1 and CDR2 (germline): SEHNR, FQNEAQ (reference sequence). CDR3 length: 16 residues. V gave up 5 bases and J gave up 5 bases; unmatched junction bases: 15. CDR3 sequence reads: CASSPDRVFVRDEQYF. In DNA form, the CDR3 reads TGTGCCAGCAGCCCTGACAGGGTGTTCGTAAGAGACGAGCAGTACTTC.

CDR3 region: CASSQAPLAGTYEQYF. In DNA form, the CDR3 reads TGCGCCAGCAGCCAAGCCCCACTAGCGGGGACCTACGAGCAGTACTTC. The chain carries TRBV4-3 and TRBJ2-7, with 10 bases matching TRBD2. Per germline, CDR1 LGHNA and CDR2 YSLEER. The CDR3 is made up of 16 amino acids. V was pared by 1 base and J by 2 bases, with 5 bases of the junction left unmatched.

This chain joins TRBV7-9 and TRBJ1-1, with 8 nucleotides matching TRBD1. Germline-derived CDR1 and CDR2 are SEHNR and FQNEAQ (reference sequence). V was pared by 5 bases and J by 4 bases, with 6 bases of the junction left unmatched. This CDR3 is 14 amino acids long. CDR3 DNA sequence: TGTGCCAGCAGCGCCGGACAGGGCGGCACTGAAGCTTTCTTT. It is translated as CASSAGQGGTEAFF.

Only a few counts were recorded for this clone. V usage is TRBV5-6 and J usage is TRBJ2-1, with TRBD1 identical over 8 bases. With V trimmed by 1 base and J by 12 bases, 3 bases remained unmatched. The CDR3 length is 12 residues. Per germline, CDR1 SGHDT and CDR2 YYEEEE. DNA for the CDR3: TGTGCCAGCAGCTTGCCTGACAGGGGGCAGTTCTTC. It translates to CASSLPDRGQFF.

The table lists this clone with a count of one. The chain links TRBV5-1 to TRBJ2-1; 12 nucleotides agree with TRBD2. The CDR3 totals 14 residues. J gave up 4 bases and V 7 bases, and 3 bases lay outside the gene matches. Germline V gene data show CDR1 as SGHRS and CDR2 as YFSETQ. This CDR3 reads CASRGLAGYNEQFF. The CDR3 coding sequence is TGCGCCAGCCGCGGACTAGCGGGGTACAATGAGCAGTTCTTC.

V is TRBV28 and J is TRBJ2-5, with D tentatively TRBD1 (6 bases). The CDR3 covers 14 residues. Per the germline V gene, CDR1 is MDHEN and CDR2 is SYDVKM. Trimming removed 3 bases from V and 5 bases from J, with 13 bases in between. The CDR3: CASSLGAARETQYF. For the CDR3, the DNA is TGTGCCAGCAGTTTGGGGGCGGCCCGGGAGACCCAGTACTTC. The whole variable domain, filled in from reference TRBV28 and TRBJ2-5, reads DVKVTQSSRYLVKRTGEKVFLECVQDMDHENMFWYRQDPGLGLRLIYFSYDVKMKEKGDIPEGYSVSREKKERFSLILESASTNQTSMYLCASSLGAARETQYFGPGTRLLVL.

This chain uses TRBV10-1 with TRBJ2-5; tentatively, D is TRBD2 (6 bases). CDR3 size: 13 residues. Germline CDR1 reads WNHNN; CDR2 reads SYGVQD (reference sequence). The V gene lost 6 bases and the J gene lost 11 bases, with 19 bases spanning the gap. The chain's CDR3 is CASSFSGSSEQYF. The CDR3 DNA sequence: TGCGCCAGCAGCTTTAGCGGTTCTAGTGAGCAGTACTTC.

The CDR3 DNA sequence: TGCGCCAGCAGCTTGGGGACAGGGGGCGAGCAGTACTTC. It is translated as CASSLGTGGEQYF. The chain joins TRBV5-1 to TRBJ2-7; 10 nucleotides line up with TRBD1. Looked up from germline, CDR1 is SGHRS and CDR2 is YFSETQ. The CDR3 consists of 13 residues. With 0 bases clipped from V and 6 bases from J, the junction kept 0 bases outside the gene matches. Based on the CDR3 plus reference TRBV5-1 and TRBJ2-7, the full variable domain is KAGVTQTPRYLIKTRGQQVTLSCSPISGHRSVSWYQQTPGQGLQFLFEYFSETQRNKGNFPGRFSGRQFSNSRSEMNVSTLELGDSALYLCASSLGTGGEQYFGPGTRLTVT.

The chain has TRBV28 and TRBJ2-1, with D tentatively TRBD2 (6 bases). This CDR3 region has 13 residues. The V gene lost 2 bases and the J gene lost 12 bases, with 14 bases spanning the gap. Germline V lookup: CDR1 MDHEN, CDR2 SYDVKM. The CDR3 sequence is CASSLTGGKGQFF. In DNA, the CDR3 is TGTGCCAGCAGTTTAACCGGGGGTAAAGGGCAGTTCTTC.

The chain has TRBV2 and TRBJ1-5; D is possibly TRBD1 (5 bases). Trimming took off 3 bases at V and 1 base at J, with 22 bases between the two ends. The germline V gene encodes CDR1 SNHLY and CDR2 FYNNEI. The CDR3 consists of 19 residues. The CDR3 spells CASSDIGQMGLGSNQPQHF. CDR3 DNA sequence: TGTGCCAGCAGTGATATTGGGCAGATGGGGCTAGGAAGCAATCAGCCCCAGCATTTT.

The chain employs TRBV4-2 and TRBJ1-4; 9 nucleotides match TRBD1. V lost 5 bases and J lost 7; bases outside the gene matches: 8. This CDR3 has 15 amino acids. CDR1 is LGHNA, CDR2 YNFKEQ, per germline. The CDR3 sequence: CASSKETGGIEKLFF. The CDR3 region has the DNA TGTGCCAGCAGCAAGGAGACAGGGGGAATTGAAAAACTGTTTTTT.

This chain joins TRBV28 and TRBJ2-5; D gene unclear. CDR1 is MDHEN and CDR2 is SYDVKM in the germline V gene. There are 13 residues in the CDR3. Deletions cut 7 bases from V and 1 base from J, with 10 bases between. CDR3 protein: CASNPPGQETQYF. The CDR3 nucleotides are TGTGCCAGCAATCCTCCCGGCCAAGAGACCCAGTACTTC. The full variable domain, rest sourced from reference TRBV28 and TRBJ2-5, is DVKVTQSSRYLVKRTGEKVFLECVQDMDHENMFWYRQDPGLGLRLIYFSYDVKMKEKGDIPEGYSVSREKKERFSLILESASTNQTSMYLCASNPPGQETQYFGPGTRLLVL.

The J gene is TRBJ2-7, the V gene TRBV28; the match to TRBD1 covers 10 bases. The V and J ends lost 11 bases and 3 bases, in that order; junction bases with no gene match: 13. The V gene's germline CDR1 is MDHEN and CDR2 SYDVKM. The CDR3 runs to 15 residues. In DNA, the CDR3 is TGTGCCTCAACAAGACCGGGACAGGGGTTCTACGAGCAGTACTTC. It yields the protein CASTRPGQGFYEQYF.